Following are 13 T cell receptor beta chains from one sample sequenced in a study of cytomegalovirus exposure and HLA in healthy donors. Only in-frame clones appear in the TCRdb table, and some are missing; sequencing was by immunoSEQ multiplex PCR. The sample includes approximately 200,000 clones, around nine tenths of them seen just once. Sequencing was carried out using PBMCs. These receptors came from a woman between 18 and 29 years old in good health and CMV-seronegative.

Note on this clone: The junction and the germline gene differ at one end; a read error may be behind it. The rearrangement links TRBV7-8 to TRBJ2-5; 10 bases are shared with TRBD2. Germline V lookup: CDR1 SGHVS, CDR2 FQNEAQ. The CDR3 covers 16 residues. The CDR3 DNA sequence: TGTGCCAGCAGCTTCTTAGGGACTAGCGTAGAAGAGATCCAGTACTTC. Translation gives CASSFLGTSVEEIQYF.

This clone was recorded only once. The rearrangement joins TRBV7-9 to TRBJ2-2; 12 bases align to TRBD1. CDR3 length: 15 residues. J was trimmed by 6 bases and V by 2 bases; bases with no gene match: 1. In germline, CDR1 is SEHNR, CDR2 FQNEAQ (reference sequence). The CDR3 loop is CASSLRDRGPGELFF. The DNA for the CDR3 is TGTGCCAGCAGCTTACGGGACAGGGGGCCCGGGGAGCTGTTTTTT.

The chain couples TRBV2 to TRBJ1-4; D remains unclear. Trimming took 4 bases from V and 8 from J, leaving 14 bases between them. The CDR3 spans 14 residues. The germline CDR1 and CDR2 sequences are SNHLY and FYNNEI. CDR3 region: CASSARDGSEKLFF. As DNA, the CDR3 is TGTGCCAGCAGTGCACGGGATGGAAGCGAAAAACTGTTTTTT. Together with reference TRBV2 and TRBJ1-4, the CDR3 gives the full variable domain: EPEVTQTPSHQVTQMGQEVILRCVPISNHLYFYWYRQILGQKVEFLVSFYNNEISEKSEIFDDQFSVERPDGSNFTLKIRSTKLEDSAMYFCASSARDGSEKLFFGSGTQLSVL.

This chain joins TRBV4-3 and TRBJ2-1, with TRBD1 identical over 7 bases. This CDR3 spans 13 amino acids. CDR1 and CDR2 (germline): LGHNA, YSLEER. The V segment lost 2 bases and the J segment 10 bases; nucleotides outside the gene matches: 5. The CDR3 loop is CASSQILTGEQFF. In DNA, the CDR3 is TGCGCCAGCAGCCAAATCCTGACAGGGGAGCAGTTCTTC.

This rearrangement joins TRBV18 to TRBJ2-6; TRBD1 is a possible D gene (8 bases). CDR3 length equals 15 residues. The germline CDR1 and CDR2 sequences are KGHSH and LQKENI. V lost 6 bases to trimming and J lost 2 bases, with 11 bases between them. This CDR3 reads CASSTGGAGANVLTF. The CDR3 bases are TGTGCCAGCTCCACAGGGGGGGCTGGGGCCAACGTCCTGACTTTC.

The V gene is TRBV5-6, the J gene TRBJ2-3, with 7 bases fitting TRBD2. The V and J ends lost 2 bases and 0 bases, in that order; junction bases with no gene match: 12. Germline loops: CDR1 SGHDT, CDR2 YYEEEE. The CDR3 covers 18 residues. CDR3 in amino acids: CASSFIREAALSTDTQYF. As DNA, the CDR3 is TGTGCCAGCAGCTTTATTCGGGAGGCCGCCCTTAGCACAGATACGCAGTATTTT.

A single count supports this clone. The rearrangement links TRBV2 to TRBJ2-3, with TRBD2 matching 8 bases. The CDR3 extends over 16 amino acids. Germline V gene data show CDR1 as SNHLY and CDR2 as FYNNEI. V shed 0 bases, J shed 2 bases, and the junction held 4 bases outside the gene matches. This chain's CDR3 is CASSEAPSGLTDTQYF. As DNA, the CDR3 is TGTGCCAGCAGTGAAGCCCCTAGCGGGCTCACAGATACGCAGTATTTT.

This CDR3 reads CASSLIAGTVDTQYF. As DNA, the CDR3 is TGTGCCAGCAGTTTAATAGCGGGAACCGTAGATACGCAGTATTTT. The rearrangement joins TRBV28 to TRBJ2-3, with 8 nucleotides matching TRBD2. With 2 bases clipped from V and 5 bases from J, the junction kept 6 bases outside the gene matches. The CDR3 contains 15 residues. Germline V CDR1 and CDR2: MDHEN, SYDVKM.

CDR3 in amino acids: CASSLPTQTGANTDTQYF. The CDR3 DNA follows: TGTGCCAGCAGCCTCCCTACCCAGACAGGGGCCAACACAGATACGCAGTATTTT. The chain uses TRBV7-9 and TRBJ2-3, with 8 bases that match TRBD1. Germline V lookup: CDR1 SEHNR, CDR2 FQNEAQ (reference sequence). The CDR3 loop spans 18 amino acids. V lost 5 bases and J lost 2; bases outside the gene matches: 15.

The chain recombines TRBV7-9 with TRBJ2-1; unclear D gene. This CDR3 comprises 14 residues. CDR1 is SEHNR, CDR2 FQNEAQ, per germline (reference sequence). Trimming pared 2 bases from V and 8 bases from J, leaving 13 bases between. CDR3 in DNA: TGTGCCAGCAGCTTAAGTTTCTACTCGCATGAGCAGTTCTTC. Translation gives CASSLSFYSHEQFF.

As DNA, the CDR3 is TGTGCCAGCAGCGTCGGAGGGGGACAGGGGGACTTTTTCTACCACGAGCAGTACTTC. Translated, it gives CASSVGGGQGDFFYHEQYF. The chain joins TRBV9 to TRBJ2-7; 11 bases align to TRBD1. Germline trimming cut 2 bases from V and 5 bases from J; bases unmatched to any gene: 18. CDR3 length: 19 residues. Germline assignment: CDR1 SGDLS and CDR2 YYNGEE.

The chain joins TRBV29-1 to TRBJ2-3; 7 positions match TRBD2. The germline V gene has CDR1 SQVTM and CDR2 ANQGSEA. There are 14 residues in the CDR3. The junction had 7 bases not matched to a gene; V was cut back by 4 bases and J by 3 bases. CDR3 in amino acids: CSVVKRGKTDTQYF. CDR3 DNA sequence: TGCAGCGTTGTGAAGCGGGGAAAAACAGATACGCAGTATTTT.

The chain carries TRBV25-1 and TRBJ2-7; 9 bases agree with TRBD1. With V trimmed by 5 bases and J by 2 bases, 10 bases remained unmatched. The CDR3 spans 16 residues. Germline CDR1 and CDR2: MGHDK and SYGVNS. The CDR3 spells CASSRLQGARTYEQYF. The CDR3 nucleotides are TGTGCCAGCAGTCGTTTACAGGGGGCTCGGACCTACGAGCAGTACTTC.